The present entry profiles one TCR beta chain with its context. This record comes from a study of blood T cell repertoires in COVID-19. Assay used: immunoSEQ multiplex PCR; TCRdb lists only in-frame clones, some missing. This sample has 150,000 to 200,000 clones, with about 87% found just once. The CDR3 covers 16 residues. The chain carries TRBV7-5 and TRBJ1-4; the table's D call, TRBD1, has no DNA check behind it. TRBV7-5 is a listed pseudogene. The sequenced material came from peripheral blood. This sequence was found in a man in his forties with active or convalescent COVID-19. This CDR3 reads CARSPGSSGQEEKLFF. Written as DNA, the CDR3 is TGTGCCAGAAGCCCAGGAAGCTCGGGACAGGAGGAAAAACTGTTTTTT.